The 31 T cell receptor beta chains given below trace back to one sample, sequenced in a study of T cell responses to AZD1222 COVID-19 vaccine. TCRdb's copy holds only in-frame clones and misses some; the assay was immunoSEQ multiplex PCR. Among 90,000 to 100,000 clones listed, 85% to 90% were seen once. The material sequenced was peripheral blood, taken on day 0 of AZD1222 vaccination. The receptor set was obtained from an adult in good health.

The chain couples TRBV4-2 to TRBJ2-7; the match to TRBD2 covers 7 bases. Germline V gives CDR1 LGHNA, CDR2 YNFKEQ. The CDR3 totals 14 residues. V shed 2 bases and J 7 bases; nucleotides not matched to a gene: 8. The CDR3 DNA sequence: TGTGCCAGCAGCCAACTAGCGGCCCCTCGGGAGCAGTACTTC. Translating it yields CASSQLAAPREQYF.

The chain is built from TRBV6-6 and TRBJ1-1; TRBD1 matches at 8 bases. Looked up from germline, CDR1 is MNHNY and CDR2 is SVGAGI (reference sequence). This CDR3 has 13 residues. Trimming at V came to 6 bases and at J to 4 bases, leaving 4 bases not matched to a gene. CDR3 sequence reads: CASSRGRGTEAFF. CDR3 nucleotide sequence: TGTGCCAGCAGCAGGGGGCGCGGCACTGAAGCTTTCTTT.

This chain links TRBV3-1 (or the pseudogene TRBV3-2) with TRBJ2-4, with a weak D call TRBD1 (6 bases). The V end lost 0 bases, the J end lost 5 bases, and 20 bases lay between the germline ends. The CDR3 totals 18 residues. Germline CDR1 and CDR2: LGHDT and YNNKEL (reference sequence). The CDR3, as DNA: TGTGCCAGCAGCCAAGAGAGGGGGTTTGGGGGTGTGGAAAACATTCAGTACTTC. It translates to CASSQERGFGGVENIQYF.

The chain couples TRBV7-8 to TRBJ1-1; possibly TRBD1 for D (5 bases). The CDR3 has 14 amino acids. The ends were cut back, 4 bases at V and 8 bases at J, with 17 bases in the middle. CDR1 SGHVS and CDR2 FQNEAQ come from the germline V gene. CDR3 sequence (DNA): TGTGCCAGCAGCTCCCCGGGGACGGCTGTAGAAGCTTTCTTT. Amino acid sequence: CASSSPGTAVEAFF.

This rearrangement joins TRBV7-6 to TRBJ2-3; 12 nucleotides agree with TRBD1. This CDR3 is built from 18 residues. Germline V lookup: CDR1 SGHVS, CDR2 FNYEAQ. The V and J ends lost 0 bases and 4 bases, in that order; junction bases with no gene match: 8. The CDR3 coding sequence is TGTGCCAGCAGCTTAGCGCCGGGACAGGGGGCGTTCGCAGATACGCAGTATTTT. Its translation is CASSLAPGQGAFADTQYF.

The J gene is TRBJ2-1, the V gene TRBV10-1, with 8 bases fitting TRBD2. The junction had 6 bases not matched to a gene; V was cut back by 6 bases and J by 8 bases. Germline values: CDR1 WNHNN, CDR2 SYGVQD (reference sequence). This CDR3 has 13 amino acids. This CDR3 reads CASSGGALDEQFF. The CDR3 DNA is TGCGCCAGCAGCGGGGGGGCCCTAGATGAGCAGTTCTTC.

J is TRBJ2-7 and V is TRBV5-1; TRBD1 agrees at 8 bases. The V gene's germline CDR1 is SGHRS and CDR2 YFSETQ. V dropped 1 base and J dropped 2; count of bases not matched to a gene: 14. The CDR3 totals 18 residues. The chain's CDR3 is CASSLILRGRGQTYEQYF. CDR3 DNA sequence: TGCGCCAGCAGCTTGATCTTACGGGGCAGGGGGCAAACCTACGAGCAGTACTTC.

There are a few counts of this clone. This chain joins TRBV20-1 and TRBJ2-1, with 7 nucleotides matching TRBD2. The germline V gene has CDR1 DFQATT and CDR2 SNEGSKA (reference sequence). The CDR3 spans 13 residues. V was pared by 3 bases and J by 6 bases, with 5 bases of the junction left unmatched. CDR3 DNA sequence: TGCAGTGCTAGTAAACTAGCGAGCAATGAGCAGTTCTTC. This gives the protein CSASKLASNEQFF.

V and J are TRBV6-1 and TRBJ1-1; no firm D call. Trimming took off 2 bases at V and 2 bases at J, with 0 bases between the two ends. CDR3 length: 11 amino acids. CDR1 MNHNS and CDR2 SASEGT come from the germline V gene. The CDR3 here is CASSENTEAFF. For the CDR3, the DNA is TGTGCCAGCAGTGAAAACACTGAAGCTTTCTTT.

This chain joins TRBV6-5 and TRBJ1-2, with D possibly matching TRBD1 (5 bases). This CDR3 is 13 amino acids long. CDR1 is MNHEY, CDR2 SVGAGI, per germline. V was clipped by 6 bases and J by 8 bases, with 16 bases between them. For the CDR3, the DNA is TGTGCCAGCAGAACCAGGCGGGACGGGGGCTACACCTTC. It is translated as CASRTRRDGGYTF.

The V call is TRBV7-2, the J call TRBJ2-3, with TRBD2 identical over 9 bases. This CDR3 is 18 amino acids long. CDR1 is SGHTA and CDR2 is FQGNSA in the germline V gene. The ends lost 0 bases at V and 7 bases at J; junction bases unmatched: 14. The CDR3 nucleotides are TGTGCCAGCAGCTTAGCGGGCGCGGGGGGGCCGGTTTTAAATACGCAGTATTTT. Protein: CASSLAGAGGPVLNTQYF. The whole variable domain, remainder taken from reference TRBV7-2 and TRBJ2-3, is GAGVSQSPSNKVTEKGKDVELRCDPISGHTALYWYRQSLGQGLEFLIYFQGNSAPDKSGLPSDRFSAERTGGSVSTLTIQRTQQEDSAVYLCASSLAGAGGPVLNTQYFGPGTRLTVL.

The chain links TRBV6-5 to TRBJ1-6; 10 bases align to TRBD1. The CDR3 loop spans 14 amino acids. Looked up from germline, CDR1 is MNHEY and CDR2 is SVGAGI. Trimming took 7 bases from V and 8 from J; bases not matched to a gene: 5. This CDR3 reads CASKSGQGHSPLHF. The CDR3 coding sequence is TGTGCCAGCAAATCGGGACAGGGGCATTCACCCCTCCACTTT.

The rearrangement uses TRBV4-3 and TRBJ1-2; unclear D gene. The CDR3 contains 13 residues. V lost 6 bases and J lost 3, with 11 bases in between. Germline V gene data show CDR1 as LGHNA and CDR2 as YSLEER. The DNA for the CDR3 is TGCGCCAGCAGTCTCCGAGGAGACTATGGCTACACCTTC. The encoded protein is CASSLRGDYGYTF.

The rearrangement joins TRBV28 to TRBJ1-5; D not resolved. V was pared by 5 bases and J by 5 bases, with 7 bases between. Germline CDR1 and CDR2: MDHEN and SYDVKM. The CDR3 is made up of 12 amino acids. In nucleotides, the CDR3 is TGTGCCAGCAGTCTTTTAGATCAGCCCCAGCATTTT. Its translation: CASSLLDQPQHF.

This chain uses TRBV9 with TRBJ1-6; D is possibly TRBD1 (6 bases). V lost 3 bases to trimming and J lost 5 bases, with 12 bases between them. This CDR3 is built from 15 residues. CDR1 SGDLS and CDR2 YYNGEE come from the germline V gene. CDR3 residues: CASSGKGGNNSPLHF. The CDR3 coding sequence is TGTGCCAGCAGCGGCAAGGGGGGCAATAATTCACCCCTCCACTTT.

V and J are TRBV7-2 and TRBJ1-5, with D uncertain. V was trimmed by 3 bases and J by 6 bases, leaving 12 bases between them. CDR1 is SGHTA and CDR2 is FQGNSA in the germline V gene. This CDR3 spans 14 amino acids. The CDR3 bases are TGTGCCAGCAGCTTTGGAAGCTGGGGTCAGCCCCAGCATTTT. This codes for CASSFGSWGQPQHF.

This chain joins TRBV12-3 or TRBV12-4 and TRBJ2-3, with no clear D. The CDR3 contains 12 residues. V lost 5 bases and J lost 4, with 7 bases in between. CDR3 DNA: TGTGCCAGCAGTCCGCGCGCAGATACGCAGTATTTT. Protein sequence: CASSPRADTQYF.

The genes are TRBV3-1 (or the pseudogene TRBV3-2) and TRBJ2-7, with TRBD1 matching over 7 bases. Germline-derived CDR1 and CDR2 are LGHDT and YNNKEL (reference sequence). Trimming took 0 bases from V and 0 from J; bases not matched to a gene: 5. The CDR3 sequence is 16 residues long. CDR3 bases: TGTGCCAGCAGCCAAGAGCGCCGGACAGGCTCCTACGAGCAGTACTTC. It yields the protein CASSQERRTGSYEQYF.

V is TRBV5-1 and J is TRBJ2-1, with 11 bases aligning to TRBD2. Germline V gives CDR1 SGHRS, CDR2 YFSETQ. The length of the CDR3 is 16 residues. The V and J ends lost 2 bases and 8 bases, in that order; junction bases with no gene match: 9. CDR3: CASSLIGTSGMDEQFF. The CDR3 region has the DNA TGCGCCAGCAGCTTAATCGGGACTAGCGGTATGGATGAGCAGTTCTTC.

The sample holds one count of this clone. The genes are TRBV18 and TRBJ1-1; 7 bases map to TRBD1. CDR1 and CDR2 from the germline V gene are KGHSH and LQKENI. Unmatched junction bases numbered 3, after V lost 2 bases and J lost 0 bases. The CDR3 loop spans 15 amino acids. CDR3 coding DNA: TGTGCCAGCTCACCAGGGACAGCCATGAACACTGAAGCTTTCTTT. Translated: CASSPGTAMNTEAFF.

This chain joins TRBV27 and TRBJ1-6; D perhaps matches TRBD1 (5 bases). The CDR3 is 15 amino acids. The germline CDR1 and CDR2 sequences are MNHEY and SMNVEV (reference sequence). The ends were cut back, 7 bases at V and 3 bases at J, with 13 bases in the middle. This CDR3 is CASTPRQNYNSPLHF. The CDR3 DNA is TGTGCCAGCACCCCCAGACAGAACTATAATTCACCCCTCCACTTT.

The chain's CDR3 is CASSESIPGGKASGNTIYF. Here the CDR3 DNA reads TGCGCCAGCAGTGAGTCCATCCCAGGGGGCAAGGCCTCTGGAAACACCATATATTTT. This chain connects TRBV10-2 to TRBJ1-3, with TRBD1 identical over 8 bases. Germline CDR1 reads WSHSY; CDR2 reads SAAADI. Losses at the gene ends were 0 bases for V and 0 bases for J; bases not matched to a gene: 10. CDR3 size: 19 residues.

This sequence joins TRBV5-1 and TRBJ2-2, with TRBD1 matching 7 bases. There are 14 residues in the CDR3. The ends lost 6 bases at V and 5 bases at J; junction bases unmatched: 7. CDR1 is SGHRS, CDR2 YFSETQ, per germline. This CDR3 reads CASKNRGQTGELFF. The CDR3 DNA sequence: TGCGCCAGCAAGAACAGGGGCCAAACCGGGGAGCTGTTTTTT.

The chain joins TRBV5-5 to TRBJ2-3; D uncertain. This CDR3 contains 13 residues. V was clipped by 0 bases and J by 6 bases, with 8 bases between them. From germline, CDR1 is SGHKS and CDR2 YYEKEE (reference sequence). The CDR3 loop reads CASSLEGFDTQYF. The CDR3 nucleotides read TGTGCCAGCAGCTTGGAAGGGTTTGATACGCAGTATTTT.

V usage is TRBV7-8 and J usage is TRBJ1-1, with D uncertain. The CDR3 consists of 14 residues. The V and J ends lost 2 bases and 0 bases respectively, with 7 bases between them. Germline V CDR1 and CDR2: SGHVS, FQNEAQ. The CDR3 here is CASSLLYMNTEAFF. The CDR3 coding sequence is TGTGCCAGCAGCTTACTGTATATGAACACTGAAGCTTTCTTT.

The CDR3 reads CASSERVATQYF. Here the CDR3 DNA reads TGTGCCAGCAGTGAAAGGGTGGCTACGCAGTATTTT. The chain links TRBV2 to TRBJ2-3; D not certain. V was shortened by 2 bases and J by 8 bases, with 8 bases between the two germline ends. The CDR3 is 12 amino acids. CDR1 and CDR2 (germline): SNHLY, FYNNEI.

The V gene is TRBV6-4, the J gene TRBJ1-5, with D unclear. Germline CDR1 and CDR2: MRHNA and SNTAGT. The CDR3 runs to 14 residues. V was shortened by 0 bases and J by 0 bases, with 3 bases between the two germline ends. CDR3 in amino acids: CASSDSPSNQPQHF. CDR3 nucleotide sequence: TGTGCCAGCAGTGACTCGCCTAGCAATCAGCCCCAGCATTTT.

The genes are TRBV6-6 and TRBJ2-7; no firm D call. The ends were cut back, 8 bases at V and 8 bases at J, with 13 bases in the middle. Germline lookup yields CDR1 MNHNY and CDR2 SVGAGI (reference sequence). CDR3 length: 11 amino acids. The CDR3 protein is CASLIDQKQYF. In nucleotides, the CDR3 is TGTGCCAGCCTGATAGATCAGAAGCAGTACTTC.

The chain recombines TRBV6-5 with TRBJ2-3; TRBD1 aligns across 8 bases. The CDR3 consists of 14 residues. Germline V gives CDR1 MNHEY, CDR2 SVGAGI. V gave up 6 bases and J gave up 6 bases; unmatched junction bases: 8. The CDR3 DNA reads TGTGCCAGCAGCCCGGCAGGGGGCGAGGATACGCAGTATTTT. The encoded protein is CASSPAGGEDTQYF.

The rearrangement links TRBV6-5 to TRBJ1-5, with D possibly being TRBD1 (5 bases). CDR1 is MNHEY and CDR2 is SVGAGI in the germline V gene. V lost 7 bases, J lost 7 bases, and 20 bases lay in between. CDR3 size: 15 residues. CDR3 DNA: TGTGCCAGCACCGACCCAGGGTACCGGGGACAGCCCCAGCATTTT. Translating gives CASTDPGYRGQPQHF.

This chain joins TRBV14 and TRBJ1-2; a possible D gene is TRBD1 (6 bases). Germline V gene data show CDR1 as SGHDN and CDR2 as FVKESK. This CDR3 has 17 residues. With 4 bases removed from V and 3 bases from J, the gap between germline ends came to 21 bases. The CDR3 region has the DNA TGTGCCAGCAGCCCCCAATTAGATGAACGACAGGACTATGGCTACACCTTC. It is translated as CASSPQLDERQDYGYTF.